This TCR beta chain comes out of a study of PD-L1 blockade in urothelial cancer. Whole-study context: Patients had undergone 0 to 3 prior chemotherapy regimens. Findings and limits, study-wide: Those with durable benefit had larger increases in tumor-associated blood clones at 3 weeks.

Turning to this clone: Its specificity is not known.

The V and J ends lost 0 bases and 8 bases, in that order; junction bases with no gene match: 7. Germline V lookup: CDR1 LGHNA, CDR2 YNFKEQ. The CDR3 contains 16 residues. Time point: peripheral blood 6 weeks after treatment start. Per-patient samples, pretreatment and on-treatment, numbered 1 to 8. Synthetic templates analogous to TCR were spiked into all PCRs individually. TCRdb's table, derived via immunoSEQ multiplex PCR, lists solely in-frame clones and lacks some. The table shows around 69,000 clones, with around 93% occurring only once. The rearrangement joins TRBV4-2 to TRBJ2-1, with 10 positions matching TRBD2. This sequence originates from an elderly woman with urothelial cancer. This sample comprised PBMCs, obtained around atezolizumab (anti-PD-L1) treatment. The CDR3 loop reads CASSQEPGLAVDEQFF. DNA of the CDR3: TGTGCCAGCAGCCAAGAGCCTGGACTAGCGGTCGATGAGCAGTTCTTC.